Presented here are 13 T cell receptor beta chains from one specimen sequenced in a study of CD8+ T cells in alopecia areata. Extracted RNA was reverse transcribed into cDNA, the sequencing template. Sequencing was performed with immunoSEQ multiplex PCR; in TCRdb, only in-frame clones are kept and a portion is missing. The data show around 140,000 clones, roughly 52% seen once. The treatment denotes: oral pan-JAK inhibitor, 5-10 mg twice daily. The material sequenced was CD8+ T cells sorted from blood, taken at week 4, from a patient treated with tofacitinib. Every receptor here comes from a human donor with alopecia areata.

The genes are TRBV5-6 and TRBJ1-1; TRBD1 is a possible D gene (5 bases). The CDR3 has 15 amino acids. V shed 7 bases and J shed 1 base, with 17 bases lying between them. Germline V gene sequence: CDR1 SGHDT, CDR2 YYEEEE. The CDR3 spells CASGPRDEENTEAFF. CDR3 sequence (DNA): TGTGCCAGCGGACCCCGGGACGAGGAGAACACTGAAGCTTTCTTT. Looking up the rest from reference TRBV5-6 and TRBJ1-1 gives the full variable domain: DAGVTQSPTHLIKTRGQQVTLRCSPKSGHDTVSWYQQALGQGPQFIFQYYEEEERQRGNFPDRFSGHQFPNYSSELNVNALLLGDSALYLCASGPRDEENTEAFFGQGTRLTVV.

This clone was observed a few times. The chain recombines TRBV5-6 with TRBJ1-1, with D hard to call. Germline CDR1 is SGHDT and CDR2 is YYEEEE. V was cut by 0 bases and J by 1 base, with 4 bases left in between. This CDR3 is built from 13 residues. CDR3 in amino acids: CASSLAGNTEAFF. In DNA form, the CDR3 reads TGTGCCAGCAGCTTGGCGGGGAACACTGAAGCTTTCTTT.

Remarks on this clone: Given a far larger clone just one base away, this is likely a sequencing read error. This CDR3 reads CASSLVGDEQFF. CDR3 bases: TGTGCCAGCAGCTTGGTTGGCGATGAGCAGTTCTTC. The chain couples TRBV5-4 to TRBJ2-1; D unclear. The CDR3 covers 12 residues. CDR1 is SGHNT, CDR2 YYREEE, per germline (reference sequence). The V end was cut by 0 bases, the J end by 8 bases, with 6 bases between.

V gene TRBV7-6 combines with J gene TRBJ1-6; tentative D call: TRBD1 (6 bases). The CDR3 has 16 amino acids. The germline CDR1 and CDR2 sequences are SGHVS and FNYEAQ. The germline V and J ends were trimmed by 5 bases and 8 bases, with 19 bases remaining between them. CDR3 nucleotide sequence: TGTGCCAGCAGCGCCTTTGGAGGAGGGGGTGATTCACCCCTCCACTTT. This sequence encodes CASSAFGGGGDSPLHF.

The chain combines TRBV9 with TRBJ2-3; possible D gene TRBD1, 5 bases. V was shortened by 1 base and J by 4 bases, with 16 bases between the two germline ends. This CDR3 has 16 residues. Germline V gene data show CDR1 as SGDLS and CDR2 as YYNGEE. CDR3 nucleotides: TGTGCCAGCAGCGTAAACCCAGGGCAGGGCCCAGATACGCAGTATTTT. As protein: CASSVNPGQGPDTQYF. Variable domain in full (rest from reference TRBV9 and TRBJ2-3): DSGVTQTPKHLITATGQRVTLRCSPRSGDLSVYWYQQSLDQGLQFLIQYYNGEERAKGNILERFSAQQFPDLHSELNLSSLELGDSALYFCASSVNPGQGPDTQYFGPGTRLTVL.

This clone was seen a handful of times. V and J are TRBV15 and TRBJ2-5; tentative D call: TRBD2 (5 bases). V was trimmed by 5 bases and J by 5 bases, leaving 21 bases between them. The CDR3 is 16 residues long. Per the germline V gene, CDR1 is LNHNV and CDR2 is YYDKDF (reference sequence). The CDR3 protein is CATSGRKAAPWETQYF. CDR3 in DNA: TGTGCCACCAGCGGGAGAAAGGCAGCCCCCTGGGAGACCCAGTACTTC.

This clone was detected once. V and J are TRBV27 and TRBJ2-5, with D possibly TRBD1 on 5 matching bases. CDR3 length: 13 residues. The V gene's germline CDR1 is MNHEY and CDR2 SMNVEV (reference sequence). V was cut by 5 bases and J by 5 bases, with 12 bases left in between. The CDR3 loop reads CASSASGLETQYF. In DNA, the CDR3 is TGTGCCAGCAGTGCGTCAGGGTTGGAGACCCAGTACTTC.

CDR3 DNA sequence: TGTGCCAGCAGTTTATCAGCGGGGGCCCTCGGAGATACGCAGTATTTT. This sequence encodes CASSLSAGALGDTQYF. V and J are TRBV27 and TRBJ2-3; 8 bases fit TRBD2. Germline V gene sequence: CDR1 MNHEY, CDR2 SMNVEV (reference sequence). This CDR3 contains 16 residues. J was trimmed by 5 bases and V by 0 bases; bases with no gene match: 7.

The CDR3 bases are TGTGCCAGCAGCCTCGGGATGGCGGATGGCTACACCTTC. Its protein product is CASSLGMADGYTF. The chain has TRBV13 and TRBJ1-2; no clear D. Trimming removed 5 bases from V and 6 bases from J, with 13 bases in between. The CDR3 spans 13 residues. From germline, CDR1 is PRHDT and CDR2 FYEKMQ (reference sequence). Looking up the rest from reference TRBV13 and TRBJ1-2 gives the full variable domain: AAGVIQSPRHLIKEKRETATLKCYPIPRHDTVYWYQQGPGQDPQFLISFYEKMQSDKGSIPDRFSAQQFSDYHSELNMSSLELGDSALYFCASSLGMADGYTFGSGTRLTVV.

The rearrangement links TRBV27 to TRBJ2-2; 9 bases are a match to TRBD1. Trimming removed 7 bases from V and 7 bases from J; junction bases left unmatched: 13. The CDR3 length is 16 residues. In germline, CDR1 is MNHEY, CDR2 SMNVEV (reference sequence). CDR3 region: CASTSLMGQGIGELFF. In DNA form, the CDR3 reads TGTGCCAGCACCTCGTTAATGGGACAGGGAATCGGGGAGCTGTTTTTT.

This rearrangement joins TRBV19 to TRBJ2-7; 7 bases are shared with TRBD2. The CDR3 contains 13 residues. Germline values: CDR1 LNHDA, CDR2 SQIVND (reference sequence). V lost 7 bases and J lost 3; bases outside the gene matches: 6. The CDR3 here is CASIASGGYEQYF. The CDR3 DNA sequence: TGTGCCAGTATTGCATCGGGGGGCTACGAGCAGTACTTC.

The chain has TRBV4-2 and TRBJ2-5, with 7 bases aligning to TRBD2. V shed 1 base and J 5 bases; nucleotides not matched to a gene: 1. The germline V gene has CDR1 LGHNA and CDR2 YNFKEQ. The length of the CDR3 is 13 residues. CDR3 sequence reads: CASSQGLAETQYF. The CDR3 region has the DNA TGTGCCAGCAGCCAAGGACTAGCCGAGACCCAGTACTTC.

The chain combines TRBV19 with TRBJ1-1; D may be TRBD1 (5 bases). V lost 6 bases, J lost 5 bases, and 25 bases lay in between. CDR3 length equals 17 residues. Germline V gives CDR1 LNHDA, CDR2 SQIVND (reference sequence). CDR3 nucleotides: TGTGCCAGTAGCACGCGGGAGCAGGGTGGTCGGGTGACTGAAGCTTTCTTT. It translates to CASSTREQGGRVTEAFF.